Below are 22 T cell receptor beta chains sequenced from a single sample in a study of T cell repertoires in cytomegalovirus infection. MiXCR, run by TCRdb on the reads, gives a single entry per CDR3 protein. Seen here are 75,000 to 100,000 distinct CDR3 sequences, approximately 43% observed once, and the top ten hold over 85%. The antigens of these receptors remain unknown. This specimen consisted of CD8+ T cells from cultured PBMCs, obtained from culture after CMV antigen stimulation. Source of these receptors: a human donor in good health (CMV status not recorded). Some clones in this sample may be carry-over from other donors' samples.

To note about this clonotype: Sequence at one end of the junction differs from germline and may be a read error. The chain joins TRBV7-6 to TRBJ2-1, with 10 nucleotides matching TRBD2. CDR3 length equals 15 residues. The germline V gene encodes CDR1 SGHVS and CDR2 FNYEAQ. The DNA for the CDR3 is TGTGCTAGCAGCCGAGGGACTAGCGATGAGGATGAGCAGTTCTTC. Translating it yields CASSRGTSDEDEQFF.

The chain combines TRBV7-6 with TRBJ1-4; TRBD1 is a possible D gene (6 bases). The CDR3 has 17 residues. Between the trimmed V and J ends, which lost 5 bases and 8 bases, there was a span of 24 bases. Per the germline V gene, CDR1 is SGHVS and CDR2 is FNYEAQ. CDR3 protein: CASSHTGRETFGEKLFF. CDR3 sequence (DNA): TGTGCCAGCAGCCATACAGGGCGAGAGACATTTGGAGAAAAACTGTTTTTT.

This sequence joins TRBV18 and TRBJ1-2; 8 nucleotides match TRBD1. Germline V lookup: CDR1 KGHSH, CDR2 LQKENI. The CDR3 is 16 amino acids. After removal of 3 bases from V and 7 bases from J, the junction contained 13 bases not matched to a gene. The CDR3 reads CASSPGQVVSGVGYTF. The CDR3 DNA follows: TGTGCCAGCTCACCGGGACAGGTGGTGTCAGGTGTTGGCTACACCTTC.

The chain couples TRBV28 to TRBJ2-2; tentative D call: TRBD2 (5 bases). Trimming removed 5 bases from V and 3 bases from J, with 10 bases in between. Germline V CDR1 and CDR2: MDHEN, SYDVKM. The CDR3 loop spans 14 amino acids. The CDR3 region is CASSLSEHTGELFF. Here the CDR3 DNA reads TGTGCCAGCAGTCTTAGCGAGCACACCGGGGAGCTGTTTTTT.

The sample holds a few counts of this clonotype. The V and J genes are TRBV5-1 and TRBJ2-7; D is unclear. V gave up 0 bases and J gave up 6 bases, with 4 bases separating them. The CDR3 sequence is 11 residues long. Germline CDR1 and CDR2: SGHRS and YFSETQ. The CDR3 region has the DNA TGCGCCAGCAGCTTGGTCGCCGAGCAGTACTTC. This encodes CASSLVAEQYF.

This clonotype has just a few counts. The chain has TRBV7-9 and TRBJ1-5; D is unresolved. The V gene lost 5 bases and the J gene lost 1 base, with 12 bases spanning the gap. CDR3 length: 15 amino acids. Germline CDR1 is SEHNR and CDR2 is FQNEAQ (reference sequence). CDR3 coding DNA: TGTGCCAGCAGCCCGACCGGATCCAGCAATCAGCCCCAGCATTTT. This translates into CASSPTGSSNQPQHF.

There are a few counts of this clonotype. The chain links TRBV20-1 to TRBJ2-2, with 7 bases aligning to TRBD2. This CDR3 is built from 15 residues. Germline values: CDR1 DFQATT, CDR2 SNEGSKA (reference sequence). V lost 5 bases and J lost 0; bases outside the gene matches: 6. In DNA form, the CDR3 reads TGCAGTGCTCGGGACTACGCTGCGAACACCGGGGAGCTGTTTTTT. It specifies CSARDYAANTGELFF.

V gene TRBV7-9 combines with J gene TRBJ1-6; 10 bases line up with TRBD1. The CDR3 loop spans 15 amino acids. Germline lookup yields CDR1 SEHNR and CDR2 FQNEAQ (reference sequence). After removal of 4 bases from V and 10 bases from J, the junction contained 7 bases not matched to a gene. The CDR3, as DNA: TGTGCCAGCAGCTCCCGACAGGGGGCGAACTCACCCCTCCACTTT. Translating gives CASSSRQGANSPLHF.

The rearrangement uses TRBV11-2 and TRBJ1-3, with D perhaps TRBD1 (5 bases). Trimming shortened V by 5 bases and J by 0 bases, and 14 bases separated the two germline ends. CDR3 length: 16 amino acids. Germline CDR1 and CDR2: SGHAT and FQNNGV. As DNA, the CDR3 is TGTGCCAGCAGCGGGTGGGACTCCAGCTCTGGAAACACCATATATTTT. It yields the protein CASSGWDSSSGNTIYF.

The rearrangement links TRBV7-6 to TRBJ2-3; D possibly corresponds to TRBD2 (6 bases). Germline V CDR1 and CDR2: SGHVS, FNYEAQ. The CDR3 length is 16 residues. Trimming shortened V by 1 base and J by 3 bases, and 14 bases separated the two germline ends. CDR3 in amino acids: CASSLGPERGTDTQYF. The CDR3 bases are TGTGCCAGCAGCTTAGGGCCTGAACGGGGGACAGATACGCAGTATTTT.

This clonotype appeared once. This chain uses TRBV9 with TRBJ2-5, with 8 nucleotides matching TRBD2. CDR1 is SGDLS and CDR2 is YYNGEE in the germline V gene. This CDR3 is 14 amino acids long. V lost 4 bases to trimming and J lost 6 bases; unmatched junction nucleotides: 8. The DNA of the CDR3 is TGTGCCAGCAGCCCCAGCGGGAGTATGAAGACCCAGTACTTC. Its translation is CASSPSGSMKTQYF.

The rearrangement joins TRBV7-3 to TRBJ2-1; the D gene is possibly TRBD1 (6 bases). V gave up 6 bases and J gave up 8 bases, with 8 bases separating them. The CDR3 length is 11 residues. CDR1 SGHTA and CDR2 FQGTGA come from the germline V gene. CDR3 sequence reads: CASSGGYEQFF. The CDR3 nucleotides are TGTGCCAGCAGTGGGGGCTATGAGCAGTTCTTC.

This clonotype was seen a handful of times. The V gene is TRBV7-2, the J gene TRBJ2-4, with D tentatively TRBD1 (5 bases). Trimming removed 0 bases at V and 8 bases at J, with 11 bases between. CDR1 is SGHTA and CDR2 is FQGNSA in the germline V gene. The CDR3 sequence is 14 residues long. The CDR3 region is CASSLASRVDIQYF. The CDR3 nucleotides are TGTGCCAGCAGCTTAGCAAGCAGGGTTGACATTCAGTACTTC.

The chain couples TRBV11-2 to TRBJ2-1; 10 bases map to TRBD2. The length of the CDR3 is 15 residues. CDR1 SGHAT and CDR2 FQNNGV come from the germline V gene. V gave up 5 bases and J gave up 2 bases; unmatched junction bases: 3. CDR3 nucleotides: TGTGCCAGCAGCCTACTAGCGGGGCCCTACAATGAGCAGTTCTTC. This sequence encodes CASSLLAGPYNEQFF.

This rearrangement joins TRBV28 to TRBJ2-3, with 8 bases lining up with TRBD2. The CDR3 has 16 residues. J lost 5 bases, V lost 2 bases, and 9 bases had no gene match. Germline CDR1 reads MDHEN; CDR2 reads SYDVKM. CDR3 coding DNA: TGTGCCAGCAGTTTAAATCGGGAGGGCCGTGGAGATACGCAGTATTTT. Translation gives CASSLNREGRGDTQYF.

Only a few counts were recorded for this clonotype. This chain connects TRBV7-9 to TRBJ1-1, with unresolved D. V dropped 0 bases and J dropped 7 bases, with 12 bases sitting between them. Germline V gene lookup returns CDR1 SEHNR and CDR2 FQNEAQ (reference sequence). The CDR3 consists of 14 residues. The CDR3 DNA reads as TGTGCCAGCAGCTTAGCGCTTGGTCGGGATGAAGCTTTCTTT. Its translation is CASSLALGRDEAFF.

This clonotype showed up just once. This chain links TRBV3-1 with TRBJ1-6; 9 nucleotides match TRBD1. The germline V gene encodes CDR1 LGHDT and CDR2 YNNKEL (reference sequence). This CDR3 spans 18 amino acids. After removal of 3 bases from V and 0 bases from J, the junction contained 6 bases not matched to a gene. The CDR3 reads CASSQDRGRSSYNSPLHF. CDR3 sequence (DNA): TGTGCCAGCAGCCAGGACAGGGGACGGAGCTCCTATAATTCACCCCTCCACTTT.

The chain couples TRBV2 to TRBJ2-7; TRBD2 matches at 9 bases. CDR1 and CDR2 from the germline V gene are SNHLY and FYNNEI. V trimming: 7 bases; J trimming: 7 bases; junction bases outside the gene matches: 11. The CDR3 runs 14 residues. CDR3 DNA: TGTGCCAGCAATACTTTAGCGGGAGTAAATGAGCAGTACTTC. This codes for CASNTLAGVNEQYF.

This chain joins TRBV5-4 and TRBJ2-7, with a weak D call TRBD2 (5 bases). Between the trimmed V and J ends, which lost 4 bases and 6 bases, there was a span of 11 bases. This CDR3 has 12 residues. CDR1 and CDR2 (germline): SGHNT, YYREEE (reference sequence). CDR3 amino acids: CASSPGNGEQYF. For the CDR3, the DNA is TGTGCCAGCAGCCCGGGGAATGGCGAGCAGTACTTC.

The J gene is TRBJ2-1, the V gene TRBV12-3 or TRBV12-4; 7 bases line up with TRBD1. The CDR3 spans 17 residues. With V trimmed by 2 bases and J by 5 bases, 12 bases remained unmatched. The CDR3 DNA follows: TGTGCCAGCAGTTTAAAGGGGCCGGGACAGCCTCACAATGAGCAGTTCTTC. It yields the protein CASSLKGPGQPHNEQFF.

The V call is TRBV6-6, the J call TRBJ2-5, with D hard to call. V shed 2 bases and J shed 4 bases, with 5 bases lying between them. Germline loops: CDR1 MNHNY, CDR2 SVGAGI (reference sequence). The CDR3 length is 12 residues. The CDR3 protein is CASSYDVETQYF. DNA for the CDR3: TGTGCCAGCAGTTACGATGTAGAGACCCAGTACTTC.

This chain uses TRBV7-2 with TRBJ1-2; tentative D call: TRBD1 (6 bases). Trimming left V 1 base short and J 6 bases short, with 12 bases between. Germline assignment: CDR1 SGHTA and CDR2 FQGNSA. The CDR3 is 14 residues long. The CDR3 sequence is CASSLGGGANGYTF. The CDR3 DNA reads TGTGCCAGCAGCTTAGGTGGGGGGGCGAATGGCTACACCTTC.